The 25 T cell receptor beta chains in this list originate from one sample, sequenced in a study of blood T cell repertoires in COVID-19. Profiling relied on immunoSEQ multiplex PCR, and the TCRdb table lists in-frame clones only, not all of them. The table has hundreds of thousands of clones, 87% seen once. Sample: peripheral blood. These receptors came from a woman between 45 and 65 years old with COVID-19, enrolled during active disease.

The rearrangement links TRBV3-1 (or the pseudogene TRBV3-2) to TRBJ2-3, with TRBD2 matching 10 bases. Germline CDR1 and CDR2: LGHDT and YNNKEL (reference sequence). V lost 4 bases and J lost 2; bases outside the gene matches: 15. This CDR3 contains 19 residues. The CDR3 loop reads CASSPLAGEGPLPTDTQYF. CDR3 in DNA: TGTGCCAGCAGCCCCCTAGCGGGAGAGGGGCCACTCCCCACAGATACGCAGTATTTT.

This rearrangement joins TRBV5-4 to TRBJ2-7, with TRBD2 as a possible D gene (6 bases). The CDR3 is 14 residues long. Per germline, CDR1 SGHNT and CDR2 YYREEE (reference sequence). V dropped 4 bases and J dropped 6 bases, with 17 bases sitting between them. CDR3 loop: CASSAGGYLGEQYF. DNA for the CDR3: TGTGCCAGCAGCGCAGGAGGGTATCTGGGCGAGCAGTACTTC.

DNA for the CDR3: TGCGCCAGCAGCTTGGGCTCTAGCCAAGAGACCCAGTACTTC. As protein: CASSLGSSQETQYF. V and J are TRBV5-1 and TRBJ2-5; D is unresolved. Trimming shortened V by 0 bases and J by 1 base, and 7 bases separated the two germline ends. Germline CDR1 and CDR2: SGHRS and YFSETQ. The CDR3 runs to 14 residues.

The V gene is TRBV12-3 or TRBV12-4, the J gene TRBJ2-7, with TRBD2 matching 9 bases. V dropped 6 bases and J dropped 6; count of bases not matched to a gene: 6. This CDR3 spans 13 amino acids. CDR3 nucleotides: TGTGCCAGCAGGCGGGAGGGCCCCCCCGAGCAGTACTTC. Translation: CASRREGPPEQYF.

The rearrangement links TRBV4-1 to TRBJ1-1; D gene ambiguous. CDR3 size: 14 residues. Trimming pared 0 bases from V and 1 base from J, leaving 6 bases between. In germline, CDR1 is MGHRA, CDR2 YSYEKL. CDR3 loop: CASSQENGNTEAFF. CDR3 bases: TGCGCCAGCAGCCAAGAAAACGGGAACACTGAAGCTTTCTTT.

The chain links TRBV30 to TRBJ2-7; 8 bases agree with TRBD1. CDR1 and CDR2 (germline): GTSNPN, SVGIG (reference sequence). Trimming took 8 bases from V and 5 from J; bases not matched to a gene: 11. The CDR3 spans 13 residues. CDR3 nucleotides: TGTGCCCGCTCCCAGGGGGCGCTGGACGAGCAGTACTTC. Protein product: CARSQGALDEQYF. The variable domain in full, completed from reference TRBV30 and TRBJ2-7, reads SQTIHQWPATLVQPVGSPLSLECTVEGTSNPNLYWYRQAAGRGLQLLFYSVGIGQISSEVPQNLSASRPQDRQFILSSKKLLLSDSGFYLCARSQGALDEQYFGPGTRLTVT.

The chain is built from TRBV6-5 and TRBJ1-4; D not certain. The CDR3 is 15 residues long. CDR1 is MNHEY and CDR2 is SVGAGI in the germline V gene. Deletions cut 4 bases from V and 2 bases from J, with 11 bases between. The CDR3, as DNA: TGTGCCAGCAGTTCATTCAGACTCACTAATGAAAAACTGTTTTTT. Amino acids: CASSSFRLTNEKLFF.

V is TRBV19 and J is TRBJ1-1, with 7 bases fitting TRBD1. V dropped 4 bases and J dropped 4; count of bases not matched to a gene: 6. CDR3 length: 14 amino acids. Per germline, CDR1 LNHDA and CDR2 SQIVND (reference sequence). The CDR3 is CASSNRQGATEAFF. The CDR3 DNA is TGTGCCAGTAGTAACCGACAGGGCGCCACTGAAGCTTTCTTT.

This chain joins TRBV27 and TRBJ2-2; D ambiguous. The V end was cut by 3 bases, the J end by 8 bases, with 13 bases between. The germline V gene encodes CDR1 MNHEY and CDR2 SMNVEV (reference sequence). The CDR3 has 14 amino acids. CDR3 sequence: CASSFGSGEGELFF. In DNA, the CDR3 is TGTGCCAGCAGTTTCGGGTCTGGAGAGGGGGAGCTGTTTTTT.

V is TRBV7-3 and J is TRBJ2-1; TRBD2 matches 7 bases. Trimming at V came to 5 bases and at J to 0 bases, leaving 4 bases not matched to a gene. This CDR3 region has 15 residues. From germline, CDR1 is SGHTA and CDR2 FQGTGA. The DNA of the CDR3 is TGTGCCAGCAGCACTACTAGCGTCTCCTACAATGAGCAGTTCTTC. Translation gives CASSTTSVSYNEQFF.

The rearrangement joins TRBV10-1 to TRBJ2-2; 7 nucleotides line up with TRBD2. The length of the CDR3 is 15 residues. V trimming: 3 bases; J trimming: 1 base; junction bases outside the gene matches: 2. Germline assignment: CDR1 WNHNN and CDR2 SYGVQD (reference sequence). This chain's CDR3 is CASSDAGVNTGELFF. The CDR3 DNA reads TGCGCCAGCAGTGACGCGGGAGTGAACACCGGGGAGCTGTTTTTT.

This chain connects TRBV7-8 to TRBJ1-1; D is perhaps TRBD1 (6 bases). Between the trimmed V and J ends, which lost 6 bases and 3 bases, there was a span of 11 bases. The CDR3 length is 13 residues. Per germline, CDR1 SGHVS and CDR2 FQNEAQ. CDR3 DNA sequence: TGTGCCAGCAGGACGACAGGCTACACTGAAGCTTTCTTT. It yields the protein CASRTTGYTEAFF.

The sample holds one count of this clone. The J gene is TRBJ2-4, the V gene TRBV19; 8 bases are shared with TRBD1. After removal of 0 bases from V and 3 bases from J, the junction contained 7 bases not matched to a gene. Per the germline V gene, CDR1 is LNHDA and CDR2 is SQIVND (reference sequence). The CDR3 loop spans 17 amino acids. The CDR3 nucleotides read TGTGCCAGTAGTATAGATCAGGGGGCGACGGGCAAAAACATTCAGTACTTC. Amino acids: CASSIDQGATGKNIQYF.

J is TRBJ1-2 and V is TRBV6-2 or TRBV6-3; D perhaps matches TRBD1 (5 bases). Germline CDR1 and CDR2: MNHEY and SVGEGT. The V end lost 2 bases, the J end lost 0 bases, and 16 bases lay between the germline ends. This CDR3 has 17 amino acids. CDR3 DNA: TGTGCCAGCAGTTACGGGACTCGGCACCGAGCTAACTATGGCTACACCTTC. Amino acid sequence: CASSYGTRHRANYGYTF.

The chain employs TRBV12-5 and TRBJ1-3, with D maybe TRBD1 (6 bases). The germline CDR1 and CDR2 sequences are LGHNT and FRNRAP. This CDR3 is 15 amino acids long. Trimming removed 8 bases from V and 2 bases from J, with 16 bases in between. As DNA, the CDR3 is TGTGCTAGTAGCGACAGGTTCATACCTGGAAACACCATATATTTT. Its protein is CASSDRFIPGNTIYF.

The gene calls are TRBV5-3 and TRBJ2-7; 8 positions match TRBD2. TRBV5-3 is designated an ORF whose function remains uncertain. The CDR3 length is 17 residues. With 5 bases clipped from V and 0 bases from J, the junction kept 13 bases outside the gene matches. CDR3 sequence reads: CARRPGGEVEISYEQYF. In DNA form, the CDR3 reads TGTGCCAGAAGGCCCGGGGGGGAGGTCGAAATCTCCTACGAGCAGTACTTC.

This chain connects TRBV6-1 to TRBJ2-1, with unresolved D. The CDR3 has 14 amino acids. Germline V gives CDR1 MNHNS, CDR2 SASEGT. The V end was cut by 2 bases, the J end by 0 bases, with 5 bases between. CDR3 amino acids: CASSEYSSYNEQFF. CDR3 sequence (DNA): TGTGCCAGCAGTGAATATAGCTCCTACAATGAGCAGTTCTTC.

CDR3 DNA sequence: TGTGCCACCCGACCCGGGTTCACTGAAGCTTTCTTT. Translation: CATRPGFTEAFF. The V call is TRBV28, the J call TRBJ1-1; D unclear. This CDR3 contains 12 residues. V dropped 10 bases and J dropped 4 bases, with 13 bases sitting between them. Per germline, CDR1 MDHEN and CDR2 SYDVKM.

CDR3 bases: TGTGCCAGCAGCACCGGACGGGGATCCTACAATGAGCAGTTCTTC. It specifies CASSTGRGSYNEQFF. The chain links TRBV2 to TRBJ2-1; possible D gene TRBD2, 5 bases. V was pared by 6 bases and J by 1 base, with 13 bases between. CDR1 and CDR2 from the germline V gene are SNHLY and FYNNEI. The CDR3 sequence is 15 residues long. Together with reference TRBV2 and TRBJ2-1, the CDR3 gives the full variable domain: EPEVTQTPSHQVTQMGQEVILRCVPISNHLYFYWYRQILGQKVEFLVSFYNNEISEKSEIFDDQFSVERPDGSNFTLKIRSTKLEDSAMYFCASSTGRGSYNEQFFGPGTRLTVL.

J is TRBJ2-7 and V is TRBV30, with D possibly TRBD1 on 6 matching bases. In germline, CDR1 is GTSNPN, CDR2 SVGIG (reference sequence). V dropped 0 bases and J dropped 3 bases, with 15 bases sitting between them. The CDR3 consists of 15 residues. CDR3 in DNA: TGTGCCTGGAGTGTATCCCGGACAGTAATCTACGAGCAGTACTTC. It encodes CAWSVSRTVIYEQYF.

The CDR3 DNA reads TGTGCCAGCAGCCAATCGGGGGGGGGCTTTCAGCCCCAGCATTTT. Protein sequence: CASSQSGGGFQPQHF. J is TRBJ1-5 and V is TRBV3-1 (or the pseudogene TRBV3-2); possible D gene TRBD1, 6 bases. Germline V lookup: CDR1 LGHDT, CDR2 YNNKEL (reference sequence). The germline V and J ends were trimmed by 2 bases and 6 bases, with 14 bases remaining between them. This CDR3 contains 15 residues.

V usage is TRBV7-8 and J usage is TRBJ1-1, with 8 bases aligning to TRBD1. V shed 5 bases and J 0 bases; nucleotides not matched to a gene: 14. The CDR3 runs to 18 residues. Germline assignment: CDR1 SGHVS and CDR2 FQNEAQ. The CDR3, as DNA: TGTGCCAGCAGCGAAACTCCAGGGGGCGCGTTTATGAACACTGAAGCTTTCTTT. Protein sequence: CASSETPGGAFMNTEAFF.

This chain uses TRBV24-1 with TRBJ2-7, with 11 positions matching TRBD2. Losses at the gene ends were 3 bases for V and 4 bases for J; bases not matched to a gene: 1. This CDR3 region has 14 residues. The germline V gene encodes CDR1 KGHDR and CDR2 SFDVKD. CDR3 amino acids: CATSDGTSGYEQYF. CDR3 DNA sequence: TGTGCCACCAGTGATGGGACTAGCGGATACGAGCAGTACTTC.

The V gene is TRBV2, the J gene TRBJ2-4; 8 positions agree with TRBD1. CDR1 is SNHLY and CDR2 is FYNNEI in the germline V gene. The CDR3 contains 16 residues. Unmatched junction bases numbered 8, after V lost 6 bases and J lost 1 base. DNA for the CDR3: TGTGCCAGCAGGGAAAACCAGGGGGCCGCCAAAAACATTCAGTACTTC. It codes for CASRENQGAAKNIQYF.

This chain links TRBV10-3 with TRBJ2-1, with D perhaps matching TRBD2 (6 bases). The length of the CDR3 is 17 residues. The germline CDR1 and CDR2 sequences are ENHRY and SYGVKD. Trimming removed 2 bases from V and 8 bases from J, with 22 bases in between. CDR3 nucleotides: TGTGCCATCAGTGAGCCCCACCGGGACGGGAGTAAGGATGAGCAGTTCTTC. It codes for CAISEPHRDGSKDEQFF.